Sequencing of this T cell receptor (beta chain) was carried out in a study of PD-L1 blockade in urothelial cancer. Study-wide background: Patients with male sex and bladder-origin urothelial cancer accounted for about nine tenths of the roughly 29 enrolled. Before enrollment, 0 to 3 chemotherapy regimens had been given to patients. Analysis of blood occurred 3 weeks (second dose) and 6 weeks after treatment start. The study recovered a median of around 140,000 T cells per blood sample.

Some clones are missing from TCRdb's copy, which holds only in-frame ones; the method was immunoSEQ multiplex PCR. The table includes about 90,000 clones, 90% to 95% detected once. The CDR3 is made up of 15 amino acids. Germline lookup yields CDR1 LNHDA and CDR2 SQIVND (reference sequence). V trimming: 7 bases; J trimming: 2 bases; junction bases outside the gene matches: 9. V usage is TRBV19 and J usage is TRBJ2-3, with 7 bases identical to TRBD2. The clonotype comes from a man aged 55 to 70 with urothelial cancer. Sequences were derived from PBMCs, sampled around atezolizumab (anti-PD-L1) treatment. CDR3 amino acids: CASKGRGRPTDTQYF. CDR3 nucleotides: TGTGCCAGTAAGGGGAGGGGCAGACCCACAGATACGCAGTATTTT.